This is a list of T cell receptor beta chains from one sample in a study of T cells in localized non-small cell lung cancer. Generated by immunoSEQ multiplex PCR, the TCRdb table keeps only in-frame clones and is missing some. The sample shows some 82,000 clones, around 81% of them seen only once. Material: PBMCs, obtained before any cancer treatment. All receptors derive from a man between 35 and 75 years old with stage II squamous cell lung carcinoma. Each CDR3 is given without its conserved first and last residue.

>TRBJ1-2|TRBV29-1
SAKITGVNGYT
>TRBJ1-5|TRBV10-1
ASSRREPQH
>TRBJ1-3|TRBV6-5
ASSYTLFSGNTIY
>TRBJ1-6|TRBV14
ASSQGPSSYNSPLH
>TRBJ2-3|TRBV4-3
ASSQDGILFTDTQY
>TRBJ1-1|TRBV6-6
ASRHQRGNTEAF
>TRBJ2-3|TRBV11-1
ASSRASDTQY
>TRBJ2-6|TRBV19
ASSKGFTAGANVLT
>TRBJ2-2|TRBV5-1
ASSLRTGSGGELF
>TRBJ2-1|TRBV9
ASSVDVLPRYEQF
>TRBJ1-1|TRBV7-8
ASSLQENTEAF
>TRBJ1-1|TRBV14
ASSPRDFWSEAF
>TRBJ2-1|TRBV4-1
ASSQDASGYNEQF
>TRBJ2-7|TRBV2
ASRDTGFEQY
>TRBJ2-4|TRBV7-2
ASSLGAGSQAKNIQY
>TRBJ2-5|TRBV30
AWRVSGRLETQY
>TRBJ2-3|TRBV7-2
ASSLIGLAGVPDTQY
>TRBJ1-1|TRBV6-5
ASSYSAQLTEAF
>TRBJ2-1|TRBV19
ASSSGGEQF
>TRBJ1-5|TRBV6-5
ASSPSGEREGAQH
>TRBJ1-2|TRBV30
AWNLYT
>TRBJ2-1|TRBV27
ASSPHRRPRPGRDEQF
>TRBJ1-2|TRBV7-6
ASSLGPGQNYGYT
>TRBJ1-1|TRBV7-9
ASMGWGTNTEAF
>TRBJ2-2|TRBV15
ATSRNAGLGGTGELF
>TRBJ1-4|TRBV5-1
ASSLQGASNEKLF
>TRBJ2-6|TRBV29-1
SVDGGAGANVLT
>TRBJ2-7|TRBV16
ASSQPRGSLNEQY
>TRBJ2-2|TRBV7-9
ASRTGQGYTGELF
>TRBJ1-1|TRBV5-1
ASRVYMNTEAF
>TRBJ2-1|TRBV15
ATSPVGGINEQF
>TRBJ2-7|TRBV18
ASSPNFGQGLREQY
>TRBJ2-5|TRBV4-2
ASSQVEGGGQETQY
>TRBJ1-2|TRBV4-3
ASSPREGYVYGYT
>TRBJ2-1|TRBV7-2
ASSAPGRPINEQF
>TRBJ1-1|TRBV28
ASSGTGGYTEAF
>TRBJ2-2|TRBV7-9
ASSPGQPANTGELF
>TRBJ2-7|TRBV7-6
ASSFGTGTYEQY
>TRBJ1-3|TRBV4-2
ASSQDRGRNTIY
>TRBJ2-7|TRBV27
ASSLGTNYEQY
>TRBJ2-3|TRBV7-9
ASSLLAGLPTDTQY
>TRBJ1-4|TRBV19
ASSIGTNEKLF
>TRBJ1-4|TRBV5-1
ASSLRGPGVEKLF